The source of this T cell receptor (beta chain) is a study of blood T cell repertoires in COVID-19. Study-level information: Samples came from the United States, Italy and Spain, spanning acute and convalescent COVID-19. T cells, B-cell-depleted T cells, or PBMCs provided the cDNA or gDNA that served as material.

The Seattle site enrolled patients during active infection and followed them longitudinally. The CDR3 is 15 amino acids. V was pared by 4 bases and J by 2 bases, with 5 bases of the junction left unmatched. Per the germline V gene, CDR1 is LNHDA and CDR2 is SQIVND (reference sequence). Original methodology: Estimates of nucleated cell counts were drawn from the amplification of reference gene primers. Clones were sequenced by immunoSEQ multiplex PCR, and TCRdb holds only the in-frame ones, with some missing. V and J calls and clone size are those listed in that table; D and trimming were worked out from the DNA. Of fewer than 200,000 clones in the sample, 79% were seen once.

This sequence was found in a woman aged 55 to 70 with COVID-19, enrolled during active disease. This chain joins TRBV19 and TRBJ1-3; 7 bases are shared with TRBD1. The source material was peripheral blood. CDR3: CASSTGTVPGNTIYF. The CDR3 DNA reads as TGTGCCAGTAGTACCGGGACAGTCCCTGGAAACACCATATATTTT.